Reported below is one T cell receptor beta chain. Method: immunoSEQ multiplex PCR; TCRdb's copy keeps in-frame clones and lacks some. The profile covers under 450,000 clones, with more than 85% appearing a single time and just under 3% taken by the ten largest. The data were taken from a study of blood T cell repertoires in COVID-19. For the study at large: COVID-19 samples, acute and convalescent, were from the United States, Italy and Spain.

The CDR3 length is 13 residues. V shed 7 bases and J shed 3 bases, with 10 bases lying between them. The sequenced sample was PBMCs or T cells enriched from blood (not recorded which). This chain connects TRBV12-3 or TRBV12-4 to TRBJ1-5; D gene uncertain. The clonotype originates from a woman aged 25 to 39 who had recovered from COVID-19. The CDR3 here is CASTRQNNQPQHF. CDR3 nucleotide sequence: TGTGCCAGCACCCGACAAAACAATCAGCCCCAGCATTTT.